This passage covers 32 T cell receptor beta chains from one sample sequenced in a study of cytomegalovirus exposure and HLA in healthy donors. The PCR ran on 60 Vbeta and 13 Jbeta primers. The repertoire was sequenced with immunoSEQ multiplex PCR; TCRdb's copy has only in-frame clones and lacks some. The sample consists of about 89,000 clones, around four fifths of them appearing once. The sequencing sample was made of PBMCs. These receptors all stem from a male donor in good health and CMV-seronegative.

The genes are TRBV19 and TRBJ1-1; D perhaps matches TRBD1 (5 bases). Germline values: CDR1 LNHDA, CDR2 SQIVND (reference sequence). The CDR3 has 14 amino acids. V lost 4 bases to trimming and J lost 5 bases, with 14 bases between them. This chain's CDR3 is CASSRLQGITEAFF. The CDR3 coding sequence is TGTGCCAGTAGTAGATTGCAGGGAATTACTGAAGCTTTCTTT.

This chain links TRBV28 with TRBJ1-6; 7 bases line up with TRBD1. Germline CDR1 and CDR2: MDHEN and SYDVKM. CDR3 length equals 15 residues. V was clipped by 7 bases and J by 7 bases; unmatched bases: 10. In DNA, the CDR3 is TGTGCCAGCATCGGGACAGCCGCGAAGAATTCACCCCTCCACTTT. It translates to CASIGTAAKNSPLHF.

The V gene is TRBV13, the J gene TRBJ2-7; tentative D call: TRBD1 (6 bases). The CDR3 is 14 amino acids. The germline gives CDR1 PRHDT, CDR2 FYEKMQ (reference sequence). V lost 0 bases to trimming and J lost 5 bases, with 11 bases between them. CDR3 in amino acids: CASSLGRGIHEQYF. As DNA, the CDR3 is TGTGCCAGCAGCTTAGGCAGGGGAATCCACGAGCAGTACTTC.

As regards this clone: One junction end disagrees with the germline gene, perhaps due to a read error. The V gene is TRBV7-9, the J gene TRBJ1-1, with no clear D. This CDR3 is built from 14 residues. Germline loops: CDR1 SEHNR, CDR2 FQNEAQ (reference sequence). The CDR3 DNA reads as TGTTCCAGCAGCTTACTGATTCGGGATTCTGAAGCTTTCTTT. Amino acid sequence: CSSSLLIRDSEAFF.

This clone came up a few times. The V and J genes are TRBV28 and TRBJ1-1, with D possibly matching TRBD1 (6 bases). This CDR3 has 14 amino acids. Germline lookup yields CDR1 MDHEN and CDR2 SYDVKM. The V end was cut by 6 bases, the J end by 0 bases, with 11 bases between. The CDR3 DNA sequence: TGTGCCAGCAGGAGCGGACAGCTGAACACTGAAGCTTTCTTT. Translated, it gives CASRSGQLNTEAFF.

A few counts support this clone. V and J are TRBV5-4 and TRBJ1-1; 10 bases agree with TRBD1. Germline V lookup: CDR1 SGHNT, CDR2 YYREEE (reference sequence). This CDR3 has 15 amino acids. V shed 2 bases and J 4 bases; nucleotides not matched to a gene: 5. CDR3 coding DNA: TGTGCCAGCAGCTTTGACAGGGGGCGCCCCACTGAAGCTTTCTTT. It specifies CASSFDRGRPTEAFF.

The chain has TRBV18 and TRBJ2-7, with D possibly TRBD1 on 5 matching bases. Germline lookup yields CDR1 KGHSH and CDR2 LQKENI. V dropped 0 bases and J dropped 7 bases, with 16 bases sitting between them. The CDR3 totals 15 residues. The CDR3 spells CASSPPDQGLREQYF. The CDR3 DNA follows: TGTGCCAGCTCACCACCGGATCAGGGTTTGAGGGAGCAGTACTTC.

This CDR3 reads CASSISLSQPQHF. CDR3 bases: TGTGCCAGTAGTATTAGCTTAAGCCAGCCCCAGCATTTT. This chain joins TRBV19 and TRBJ1-5; D uncertain. Germline CDR1 reads LNHDA; CDR2 reads SQIVND (reference sequence). The CDR3 contains 13 residues. Trimming took off 3 bases at V and 7 bases at J, with 10 bases between the two ends.

The chain has TRBV5-1 and TRBJ2-3, with TRBD2 matching over 7 bases. Germline-derived CDR1 and CDR2 are SGHRS and YFSETQ. The CDR3 consists of 15 residues. V trimming: 0 bases; J trimming: 3 bases; junction bases outside the gene matches: 4. The CDR3 coding sequence is TGCGCCAGCAGCTTGGAGGGCGGGGGTACAGATACGCAGTATTTT. It encodes CASSLEGGGTDTQYF.

The chain has TRBV27 and TRBJ1-6, with 9 bases lining up with TRBD1. CDR1 MNHEY and CDR2 SMNVEV come from the germline V gene (reference sequence). The CDR3 sequence is 15 residues long. The V gene end was trimmed by 5 bases and the J gene end by 6 bases; junction bases not matched to a gene: 5. The CDR3 DNA reads as TGTGCCAGCAGTGGGGGACAGGGAAGTAATTCACCCCTCCACTTT. It translates to CASSGGQGSNSPLHF.

CDR3 DNA sequence: TGTGCCAGCAGCTTGAAGGACAGGCCGACCGGGGAGCTGTTTTTT. This translates into CASSLKDRPTGELFF. The V gene is TRBV11-2, the J gene TRBJ2-2; 7 nucleotides agree with TRBD1. This CDR3 has 15 residues. V trimming: 3 bases; J trimming: 5 bases; junction bases outside the gene matches: 6. Germline V gives CDR1 SGHAT, CDR2 FQNNGV.

This clone was seen a few times. The chain employs TRBV10-1 and TRBJ2-3, with 11 bases aligning to TRBD1. Germline lookup yields CDR1 WNHNN and CDR2 SYGVQD (reference sequence). This CDR3 is built from 15 residues. V gave up 7 bases and J gave up 3 bases; unmatched junction bases: 6. This chain's CDR3 is CASTEGQGVTDTQYF. The CDR3 region has the DNA TGCGCCAGCACCGAGGGACAGGGGGTGACAGATACGCAGTATTTT.

The gene calls are TRBV5-4 and TRBJ1-2; D gene uncertain. Germline V gene sequence: CDR1 SGHNT, CDR2 YYREEE (reference sequence). The CDR3 is 12 residues long. Trimming took 2 bases from V and 6 from J, leaving 8 bases between them. The CDR3 DNA follows: TGTGCCAGCAGCTTATACGGGGATGGCTACACCTTC. As protein: CASSLYGDGYTF.

V is TRBV27 and J is TRBJ2-2, with D possibly matching TRBD1 (7 bases). The CDR3 is 15 amino acids. The ends were cut back, 7 bases at V and 5 bases at J, with 17 bases in the middle. Germline CDR1 reads MNHEY; CDR2 reads SMNVEV (reference sequence). In DNA form, the CDR3 reads TGTGCCAGCACCCATTTGACAGGGAGGACCGGGGAGCTGTTTTTT. Protein: CASTHLTGRTGELFF.

The chain links TRBV7-2 to TRBJ2-7, with 10 positions matching TRBD1. The CDR3 spans 17 residues. J was trimmed by 3 bases and V by 0 bases; bases with no gene match: 8. Per germline, CDR1 SGHTA and CDR2 FQGNSA. The DNA of the CDR3 is TGTGCCAGCAGCTTAGCGCGGGGGGACAGGGGTGTCTACGAGCAGTACTTC. This codes for CASSLARGDRGVYEQYF.

The chain couples TRBV5-1 to TRBJ2-7; tentatively, D is TRBD2 (5 bases). Germline V gene lookup returns CDR1 SGHRS and CDR2 YFSETQ. CDR3 length: 16 amino acids. V lost 0 bases and J 5 bases, leaving 18 bases between the germline ends. The CDR3 spells CASSLAIGLIGDEQYF. Here the CDR3 DNA reads TGCGCCAGCAGCTTGGCCATCGGTTTAATCGGGGACGAGCAGTACTTC.

The chain has TRBV9 and TRBJ1-3; 7 positions agree with TRBD1. CDR3 length equals 16 residues. V dropped 0 bases and J dropped 2; count of bases not matched to a gene: 5. CDR1 and CDR2 from the germline V gene are SGDLS and YYNGEE. This CDR3 reads CASSVDSGTAGNTIYF. The CDR3 coding sequence is TGTGCCAGCAGCGTAGATAGTGGGACAGCTGGAAACACCATATATTTT.

V and J are TRBV7-9 and TRBJ2-2; 12 positions agree with TRBD2. CDR1 SEHNR and CDR2 FQNEAQ come from the germline V gene (reference sequence). CDR3 length: 15 residues. Germline trimming cut 10 bases from V and 6 bases from J; bases unmatched to any gene: 9. The CDR3 region is CATPGLAGRAGELFF. CDR3 bases: TGTGCCACACCCGGACTAGCGGGACGCGCCGGGGAGCTGTTTTTT.

CDR3 sequence: CASKHTGSDTDTQYF. DNA for the CDR3: TGTGCCAGCAAACACACGGGGTCGGACACAGATACGCAGTATTTT. The chain links TRBV6-6 to TRBJ2-3; D may be TRBD2 (5 bases). Trimming cost V 7 bases and J 2 bases, with 16 bases left between them. The germline V gene has CDR1 MNHNY and CDR2 SVGAGI (reference sequence). CDR3 size: 15 residues.

This chain uses TRBV7-2 with TRBJ2-5; possible D gene TRBD2, 6 bases. V lost 3 bases, J lost 2 bases, and 10 bases lay in between. Germline V CDR1 and CDR2: SGHTA, FQGNSA. The CDR3 spans 14 residues. The DNA for the CDR3 is TGTGCCAGCAGCTTCAGGAGGGTTCAAGAGACCCAGTACTTC. Protein sequence: CASSFRRVQETQYF.

This sequence joins TRBV9 and TRBJ2-1, with D possibly TRBD2 on 5 matching bases. The CDR3 sequence is 16 residues long. Germline values: CDR1 SGDLS, CDR2 YYNGEE. Trimming pared 0 bases from V and 0 bases from J, leaving 10 bases between. CDR3 nucleotides: TGTGCCAGCAGCGTAGGCAGCGGCCGCTCCTACAATGAGCAGTTCTTC. As protein: CASSVGSGRSYNEQFF.

The chain has TRBV19 and TRBJ1-4; TRBD1 matches 10 bases. CDR3 length equals 16 residues. CDR1 and CDR2 from the germline V gene are LNHDA and SQIVND (reference sequence). With V trimmed by 4 bases and J by 8 bases, 10 bases remained unmatched. The CDR3 DNA sequence: TGTGCCAGTAGTAAGCCCCCGGGACAGGGGTTGGAAAAACTGTTTTTT. Translated, it gives CASSKPPGQGLEKLFF.

A single count supports this clone. The chain carries TRBV2 and TRBJ1-4; 7 bases align to TRBD1. The CDR3 extends over 14 amino acids. The ends lost 11 bases at V and 5 bases at J; junction bases unmatched: 11. In germline, CDR1 is SNHLY, CDR2 FYNNEI. CDR3 protein: CARSRDSVNEKLFF. The CDR3 DNA is TGTGCCCGATCCAGGGACAGCGTCAATGAAAAACTGTTTTTT.

The chain uses TRBV18 and TRBJ2-1; TRBD1 aligns across 9 bases. V trimming: 6 bases; J trimming: 9 bases; junction bases outside the gene matches: 6. The CDR3 has 13 residues. Germline assignment: CDR1 KGHSH and CDR2 LQKENI. The chain's CDR3 is CASSGQGGGEQFF. CDR3 DNA sequence: TGTGCCAGCTCGGGACAGGGCGGAGGTGAGCAGTTCTTC.

The chain is built from TRBV7-2 and TRBJ2-3; D uncertain. With 3 bases removed from V and 4 bases from J, the gap between germline ends came to 8 bases. The CDR3 length is 13 residues. Germline V gene lookup returns CDR1 SGHTA and CDR2 FQGNSA. The DNA of the CDR3 is TGTGCCAGCAGCTTCGTACGGGCAGATACGCAGTATTTT. Translating gives CASSFVRADTQYF.

Points on this clone: At one of its ends the junction is not consistent with the germline gene, which may arise from a read error. This chain connects TRBV5-4 to TRBJ1-1; 8 nucleotides agree with TRBD1. The CDR3 is 14 residues long. In germline, CDR1 is SGHNT, CDR2 YYREEE (reference sequence). CDR3 coding DNA: TGTGCCAGCAGATTGGACAGGGCGAACACTGAAGCTTTCTTT. Its protein product is CASRLDRANTEAFF.

This rearrangement joins TRBV7-8 to TRBJ1-4; 7 bases are shared with TRBD1. The V and J ends lost 5 bases and 8 bases, in that order; junction bases with no gene match: 11. Germline V CDR1 and CDR2: SGHVS, FQNEAQ. The CDR3 extends over 15 amino acids. The CDR3, as DNA: TGTGCCAGCAGCACCCAGACAGGGACGGGAGAAAAACTGTTTTTT. It yields the protein CASSTQTGTGEKLFF.

This rearrangement joins TRBV7-2 to TRBJ1-4; D is ambiguous. V shed 0 bases and J shed 0 bases, with 17 bases lying between them. The CDR3 extends over 19 amino acids. Germline V CDR1 and CDR2: SGHTA, FQGNSA. CDR3 loop: CASSLASGIVRSTNEKLFF. In DNA form, the CDR3 reads TGTGCCAGCAGCTTAGCGTCCGGGATAGTACGATCAACTAATGAAAAACTGTTTTTT.

The chain links TRBV5-4 to TRBJ2-1, with 8 bases matching TRBD2. Germline trimming cut 5 bases from V and 8 bases from J; bases unmatched to any gene: 9. Germline assignment: CDR1 SGHNT and CDR2 YYREEE (reference sequence). The length of the CDR3 is 14 residues. CDR3 sequence: CASSLRREVDEQFF. CDR3 DNA: TGTGCCAGCAGTCTCCGGCGGGAGGTGGATGAGCAGTTCTTC.

V and J are TRBV30 and TRBJ1-2, with 7 bases lining up with TRBD1. The V gene end was trimmed by 5 bases and the J gene end by 4 bases; junction bases not matched to a gene: 10. This CDR3 is 14 amino acids long. Per germline, CDR1 GTSNPN and CDR2 SVGIG (reference sequence). The CDR3 sequence is CAWELQGIGYGYTF. DNA of the CDR3: TGTGCCTGGGAACTACAGGGGATAGGCTATGGCTACACCTTC.

The V gene is TRBV23-1, the J gene TRBJ2-7, with D unclear. TRBV23-1 has ORF status, its function being uncertain. Trimming stripped 5 bases from V and 1 base from J, with 18 bases between. The CDR3 is 16 amino acids. The chain's CDR3 is CASSLIRYLLSYEQYF. CDR3 bases: TGCGCCAGCAGTTTAATCAGGTACTTACTGTCCTACGAGCAGTACTTC.

V usage is TRBV5-1 and J usage is TRBJ2-6, with TRBD1 matching 12 bases. V was clipped by 7 bases and J by 2 bases; unmatched bases: 4. The germline V gene has CDR1 SGHRS and CDR2 YFSETQ. CDR3 length: 16 residues. The chain's CDR3 is CASSGTGGAGANVLTF. In DNA form, the CDR3 reads TGCGCCAGCTCCGGGACAGGGGGCGCTGGGGCCAACGTCCTGACTTTC. The entire variable domain, with the rest obtained from reference TRBV5-1 and TRBJ2-6, is as follows: KAGVTQTPRYLIKTRGQQVTLSCSPISGHRSVSWYQQTPGQGLQFLFEYFSETQRNKGNFPGRFSGRQFSNSRSEMNVSTLELGDSALYLCASSGTGGAGANVLTFGAGSRLTVL.